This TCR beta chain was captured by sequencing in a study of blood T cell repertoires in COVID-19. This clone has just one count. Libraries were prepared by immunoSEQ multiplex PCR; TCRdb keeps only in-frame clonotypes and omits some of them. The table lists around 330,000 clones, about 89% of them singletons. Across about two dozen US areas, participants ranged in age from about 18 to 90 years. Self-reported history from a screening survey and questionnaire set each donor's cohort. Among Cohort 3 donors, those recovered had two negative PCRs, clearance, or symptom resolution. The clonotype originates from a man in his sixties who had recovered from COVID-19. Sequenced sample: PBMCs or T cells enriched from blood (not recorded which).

The DNA for the CDR3 is TGTGCCAGTAATAGAAACAATGAGCAGTTCTTC. The encoded protein is CASNRNNEQFF. The chain couples TRBV19 to TRBJ2-1; the D is unclear. V lost 7 bases and J 5 bases, leaving 6 bases between the germline ends. The germline CDR1 and CDR2 sequences are LNHDA and SQIVND (reference sequence). The CDR3 is 11 residues long. The full variable domain, its missing parts supplied by reference TRBV19 and TRBJ2-1, is DGGITQSPKYLFRKEGQNVTLSCEQNLNHDAMYWYRQDPGQGLRLIYYSQIVNDFQKGDIAEGYSVSREKKESFPLTVTSAQKNPTAFYLCASNRNNEQFFGPGTRLTVL.